The subject of this entry is one T cell receptor beta chain. The sample belongs to a study of blood T cell repertoires in COVID-19. Study-wide context: The study drew acute and convalescent COVID-19 samples from the United States, Italy and Spain. T cells, B-cell-depleted T cells, or PBMCs supplied cDNA or gDNA.

CDR1 and CDR2 (germline): SGHRS, YFSETQ. With 1 base clipped from V and 11 bases from J, the junction kept 9 bases outside the gene matches. The CDR3 runs 14 residues. Original processing notes: Amplification of reference gene primers was used by the study to estimate nucleated cell counts. Libraries were prepared by immunoSEQ multiplex PCR; TCRdb keeps only in-frame clonotypes and omits some of them. Clonal size and the V and J genes are those of that table, whereas D and trimming came from the DNA. Of about 270,000 clones in the sample, about 85% are singletons; the top ten hold 10% to 15%. The chain recombines TRBV5-1 with TRBJ1-1; 9 bases align to TRBD1. The clonotype was recovered from a human donor in a cohort sampled during active COVID-19. Sequenced input: peripheral blood. The chain's CDR3 is CASSLPGTGSRAFF. The CDR3, as DNA: TGCGCCAGCAGCTTGCCCGGGACAGGGAGTCGTGCTTTCTTT.